These T cell receptor beta chains were read from a single sample in a study of human T cells and chemical hapten exposure. TCRdb called the RACE reads again in MiXCR, with one record for every CDR3 protein. Among around 120,000 distinct CDR3 sequences listed, roughly 12% were seen once. The sequencing used whole blood, collected in connection with sensitization to the hapten diphenylcyclopropenone (DPC). All receptors derive from a woman younger than 35 with alopecia areata. Some clones in this sample may be carry-over from other donors' samples. The CDR3 runs from the conserved cysteine through the conserved F or W. The D gene is left open where the match is weak. Clone size is stated in some rows and not others, as once, few, many or a class when expanded.

D | size | J | V | length | DNA | CDR3
NA | NA | TRBJ1-6 | TRBV7-9 | 14 | TGTGCCAGCAGCTTAGAATCTGGTAATTCACCCCTCCACTTT | CASSLESGNSPLHF
NA | few | TRBJ2-7 | TRBV11-2 | 18 | TGTGCCAGCAGCTTAACCCCCATTGCAGCGATATTCGGCTACGAGCAGTACTTC | CASSLTPIAAIFGYEQYF
TRBD1 | NA | TRBJ2-5 | TRBV27 | 16 | TGTGCCAGCAGTTTAGCACCAGGGGGCTCGGATGTGACCCAGTACTTC | CASSLAPGGSDVTQYF
NA | NA | TRBJ2-5 | TRBV20-1 | 11 | TGCAGTGCTAGCCAACAGGAGACCCAGTACTTC | CSASQQETQYF
NA | many | TRBJ1-2 | TRBV28 | 14 | TGTGCCAGCAGCCGGGGGCGAGGGAGAGATGGCTACACCTTC | CASSRGRGRDGYTF
NA | few | TRBJ1-6 | TRBV3-1 | 16 | TGTGCCAGCAGCCAATCAGGGGACAACTATAATTCACCCCTCCACTTT | CASSQSGDNYNSPLHF
TRBD1 | few | TRBJ1-5 | TRBV20-1 | 16 | TGCAGTGCGATGGGACAGGGCGAGGGACTTTTTCAGCCCCAGCATTTT | CSAMGQGEGLFQPQHF
NA | many | TRBJ2-7 | TRBV5-1 | 15 | TGCGCCAGCAGCTTTTTGACAGATCATTCCTACGAGCAGTACTTC | CASSFLTDHSYEQYF
TRBD1 | many | TRBJ1-5 | TRBV29-1 | 12 | TGCAGCGTTCGGACAGGGGAACAGCCCCAGCATTTT | CSVRTGEQPQHF
NA | many | TRBJ2-7 | TRBV6-2/TRBV6-3 | 11 | TGTGCCAGCAGTTACTCGGGGACTGGGTACTTC | CASSYSGTGYF
NA | many | TRBJ2-4 | TRBV6-2/TRBV6-3 | 13 | TGTGCCAGCAGTCACCGGGACATTATAGACTTGGTCTTC | CASSHRDIIDLVF
TRBD2 | NA | TRBJ2-1 | TRBV6-2/TRBV6-3 | 18 | TGTGCCAGCAGTAGCTACCGACTAGCGGGGGGGCGGAACAATGAGCAGTTCTTC | CASSSYRLAGGRNNEQFF
TRBD1 | many | TRBJ2-1 | TRBV3-1 | 14 | TGTGCCAGCAGAGGGGACAGGGCCCATGGTGAGCAGTTCTTC | CASRGDRAHGEQFF
NA | few | TRBJ2-1 | TRBV20-1 | 14 | TGCAGTGCTAGAGGACTAAACTCCTACAATGAGCAGTTCTTC | CSARGLNSYNEQFF
TRBD2 | NA | TRBJ2-5 | TRBV6-4 | 15 | TGTGCCAGCAGCGAACTAGCGGGGGGCCAAGAGACCCAGTACTTC | CASSELAGGQETQYF
NA | few | TRBJ2-3 | TRBV2 | 12 | TGTGCCAGCAGGGGGGGCCCCGATACGCAGTATTTT | CASRGGPDTQYF
TRBD1 | many | TRBJ1-2 | TRBV5-1 | 14 | TGCGCCAGCAGCTTGGGACAGGGACCTTATGGCTACACCTTC | CASSLGQGPYGYTF
TRBD1 | few | TRBJ2-5 | TRBV29-1 | 14 | TGCAGCGTTGTCTGGACAGGGCGACAAGAGACCCAGTACTTC | CSVVWTGRQETQYF
TRBD2 | many | TRBJ2-1 | TRBV3-1 | 18 | TGTGCCAGCAGCCAAGATCCTTGGGCTAGCGGGGAGACTTATGAGCAGTTCTTC | CASSQDPWASGETYEQFF
NA | few | TRBJ1-3 | TRBV4-2 | 12 | TGTGCCAGCAGCCTCGAAGGGGGCACCATATATTTT | CASSLEGGTIYF
NA | few | TRBJ2-7 | TRBV20-1 | 14 | TGCAGTGCGGGACGGCAAGATCTGGTGCCCGAGCAGTACTTC | CSAGRQDLVPEQYF
TRBD1 | NA | TRBJ1-2 | TRBV18 | 16 | TGTGCCAGCTCACCAATAGGAAGGGACAGTACTTATGGCTACACCTTC | CASSPIGRDSTYGYTF
NA | NA | TRBJ2-1 | TRBV20-1 | 15 | TGCAGTGCTAGAGGGACATGGACGTACGATAATGAGCAGTTCTTC | CSARGTWTYDNEQFF
NA | many | TRBJ2-1 | TRBV29-1 | 13 | TGCAGCGTTGACCGGGACACCTACAATGAGCAGTTCTTC | CSVDRDTYNEQFF
NA | NA | TRBJ2-7 | TRBV7-6 | 13 | TGTGCCAGCAGCGATATGACGGGGAACGAGCAGTACTTC | CASSDMTGNEQYF
NA | many | TRBJ2-2 | TRBV7-8 | 15 | TGTGCCAGCAGCACCGACAGGACGAACACCGGGGAGCTGTTTTTT | CASSTDRTNTGELFF
TRBD1 | NA | TRBJ2-3 | TRBV11-2 | 15 | TGTGCCAGCAGCCCGACCGGGACAGGGGCAGATACGCAGTATTTT | CASSPTGTGADTQYF
NA | NA | TRBJ2-6 | TRBV29-1 | 15 | TGCAGCGCACTAGGGGGACCCTCTGGGGCCAACGTCCTGACTTTC | CSALGGPSGANVLTF
NA | NA | TRBJ2-1 | TRBV27 | 13 | TGTGCCAGCAGTTTATCCCCGGGGACTGAGCAGTTCTTC | CASSLSPGTEQFF
NA | NA | TRBJ1-1 | TRBV11-2 | 13 | TGTGCCAGCAGCTCGGTGAGGTGGGCTGAAGCTTTCTTT | CASSSVRWAEAFF
NA | few | TRBJ2-6 | TRBV5-1 | 18 | TGCGCCAGCAGCTCGTCCTACAGGGTCAACACTGGGGCCAACGTCCTGACTTTC | CASSSSYRVNTGANVLTF
NA | many | TRBJ2-7 | TRBV6-5 | 13 | TGTGCCAGCAGCCGCCCTCCCTCCTACGAGCAGTACTTC | CASSRPPSYEQYF
NA | NA | TRBJ1-5 | TRBV5-5 | 16 | TGTGCCAGCAGCTTTTGGGGAAGCAATAGCAATCAGCCCCAGCATTTT | CASSFWGSNSNQPQHF
NA | few | TRBJ1-1 | TRBV3-1 | 13 | TGTGCCAGCAGTTTAGGGACACCCAATGAAGCTTTCTTT | CASSLGTPNEAFF
TRBD1 | NA | TRBJ1-6 | TRBV3-1 | 16 | TGTGCCAGCAGCCACTTACAGGGGGCGCGCAATTCACCCCTCCACTTT | CASSHLQGARNSPLHF
NA | NA | TRBJ2-6 | TRBV5-6 | 16 | TGTGCCAGCAGCTCTCAATACAGGACTGGGGCCAACGTCCTGACTTTC | CASSSQYRTGANVLTF
NA | NA | TRBJ1-2 | TRBV20-1 | 12 | TGCAGTGCTAGACAGGGGCCCTATGGCTACACCTTC | CSARQGPYGYTF
TRBD1 | few | TRBJ1-4 | TRBV19 | 13 | TGTGCCAGTAGGGGACAGGGCTATGAAAAACTGTTTTTT | CASRGQGYEKLFF
NA | few | TRBJ2-1 | TRBV4-3 | 13 | TGCGCCAGCAGCCAAGATCTAGTCAATGAGCAGTTCTTC | CASSQDLVNEQFF
NA | many | TRBJ2-2 | TRBV6-2/TRBV6-3 | 14 | TGTGCCAGCAGTCGTTCCCAAACTTCCGGGGAGCTGTTTTTT | CASSRSQTSGELFF
TRBD1 | NA | TRBJ2-7 | TRBV20-1 | 15 | TGCAGTGCTAGAGTTCCCCGGGACAGCTCCTACGAGCAGTACTTC | CSARVPRDSSYEQYF
NA | many | TRBJ1-2 | TRBV5-8 | 14 | TGTGCCAGCTCCACCTCTCGGGGGAACTATGGCTACACCTTC | CASSTSRGNYGYTF
TRBD1 | few | TRBJ2-3 | TRBV6-1 | 14 | TGTGCCAGCACTAGACAGGGTCGCCCAGATACGCAGTATTTT | CASTRQGRPDTQYF
NA | NA | TRBJ1-1 | TRBV2 | 15 | TGTGCCAGCAGAGGGCAGGGGCAGAAGAACACTGAAGCTTTCTTT | CASRGQGQKNTEAFF